This T cell receptor (beta chain) is from a study of CD8+ T cells in alopecia areata. Study as a whole: Oral tofacitinib, 5 to 10 mg twice daily, was given in an open-label trial.

The germline V and J ends were trimmed by 1 base and 0 bases, with 8 bases remaining between them. This CDR3 contains 15 residues. Germline V gives CDR1 SGHRS, CDR2 YFSETQ. Alopecia areata patients provided lesional scalp punch biopsies and peripheral blood, both collected for the study. Researchers picked out CD4+ and CD8+ T cells from PBMCs by sorting. Findings and caveats of the study: Lesional scalp displayed greater clonality than normal scalp, most notably in alopecia totalis/universalis.

Extraction and reverse transcription of RNA yielded cDNA as the sequencing template. Profiling relied on immunoSEQ multiplex PCR, and the TCRdb table lists in-frame clones only, not all of them. The sample has more than 95,000 clones; about 40% are singletons. As for this clone: The antigen remains undetermined.

The sequence was collected from a human donor with alopecia areata. The sample comprised CD4+ T cells sorted from blood. The V and J genes are TRBV5-1 and TRBJ2-1, with D possibly called TRBD1 or TRBD2 (5 bases each). CDR3 coding DNA: TGCGCCAGCAGCTTGCCGGGGACCTCCTACAATGAGCAGTTCTTC. Its translation: CASSLPGTSYNEQFF.